Shown below are 29 T cell receptor beta chains from a single sample sequenced in a study of blood T cells in healthy people across ages. The second PCR ran roughly 6 to 11 cycles with a sample-barcoded 5' primer and J-beta primers. TCRdb passed the 5' RACE reads through MiXCR, listing each CDR3 protein once. The sample includes 800,000 or so distinct CDR3 sequences, 20% to 30% seen only once; the top ten take around 3.6%. In addition, the sample was reused for a study of T cells of mothers and their children.

The specimen was blood. Source of these receptors: a boy younger than 18 in good health.

This clonotype occurred a few times. The chain couples TRBV10-3 to TRBJ2-5; D is ambiguous. The CDR3 spans 13 residues. The germline gives CDR1 ENHRY, CDR2 SYGVKD. V dropped 2 bases and J dropped 4 bases, with 8 bases sitting between them. CDR3 protein: CAISESYGETQYF. CDR3 nucleotide sequence: TGTGCCATCAGTGAGAGTTATGGAGAGACCCAGTACTTC.

The J gene is TRBJ2-1, the V gene TRBV7-8, with D perhaps matching TRBD1 or TRBD2 (5 bases each). The CDR3 length is 13 residues. The germline V gene has CDR1 SGHVS and CDR2 FQNEAQ. V lost 5 bases and J 7 bases, leaving 12 bases between the germline ends. CDR3 loop: CASSRGRENEQFF. The CDR3 DNA reads TGTGCCAGCAGCCGGGGCAGGGAGAATGAGCAGTTCTTC.

This sequence joins TRBV18 and TRBJ2-7; D is unclear. This CDR3 contains 17 residues. V gave up 0 bases and J gave up 5 bases, with 20 bases separating them. The V gene's germline CDR1 is KGHSH and CDR2 LQKENI. The CDR3 DNA is TGTGCCAGCTCACCACCGGGTAAGGGTCCTCCCACCCACGAGCAGTACTTC. It specifies CASSPPGKGPPTHEQYF.

The CDR3 loop is CASSPTGGTILAIKETQYF. CDR3 bases: TGTGCCAGCAGCCCAACAGGAGGGACTATCCTAGCGATCAAAGAGACCCAGTACTTC. The genes are TRBV7-9 and TRBJ2-1; TRBD2 agrees at 7 bases. Gene TRBJ2-5 matches the end of the DNA better, so the J call may be wrong. CDR1 SEHNR and CDR2 FQNEAQ come from the germline V gene (reference sequence). CDR3 length equals 19 residues.

This chain uses TRBV30 with TRBJ2-7; 11 bases are shared with TRBD2. The CDR3 consists of 18 residues. The V and J ends lost 2 bases and 5 bases, in that order; junction bases with no gene match: 17. Germline V gene sequence: CDR1 GTSNPN, CDR2 SVGIG (reference sequence). The CDR3 protein is CAWSPPLAGGPSVHEQYF. The DNA of the CDR3 is TGTGCCTGGAGTCCACCGCTAGCGGGGGGCCCTTCCGTCCACGAGCAGTACTTC. Full variable domain (rest looked up from reference TRBV30 and TRBJ2-7): SQTIHQWPATLVQPVGSPLSLECTVEGTSNPNLYWYRQAAGRGLQLLFYSVGIGQISSEVPQNLSASRPQDRQFILSSKKLLLSDSGFYLCAWSPPLAGGPSVHEQYFGPGTRLTVT.

This clonotype has only a few counts. CDR3 residues: CASTIAANTGELFF. CDR3 nucleotide sequence: TGTGCCAGCACAATTGCGGCTAACACCGGGGAGCTGTTTTTT. The J gene is TRBJ2-2, the V gene TRBV12-3 or TRBV12-4; D not certain. The CDR3 has 14 residues. V lost 7 bases and J lost 2, with 11 bases in between.

This sequence joins TRBV6-1 and TRBJ2-5; D unresolved. TRBJ2-7 explains the end of the DNA better; the J call may be wrong. The CDR3 has 15 amino acids. Germline V gene lookup returns CDR1 MNHNS and CDR2 SASEGT. CDR3 sequence reads: CASSEASASSYEQYF. The CDR3 bases are TGTGCCAGCAGTGAGGCCAGCGCGAGCTCCTACGAGCAGTACTTC.

This clonotype was counted a few times. The V gene is TRBV11-2, the J gene TRBJ1-2, with a possible D match to TRBD1 (6 bases). The CDR3 covers 15 residues. CDR1 and CDR2 (germline): SGHAT, FQNNGV. Deletions cut 5 bases from V and 1 base from J, with 14 bases between. CDR3 DNA sequence: TGTGCCAGCAGCCCACAGGGACTGATTAACTATGGCTACACCTTC. Translation: CASSPQGLINYGYTF.

J is TRBJ1-1 and V is TRBV25-1; D is possibly TRBD1 (5 bases). The V gene's germline CDR1 is MGHDK and CDR2 SYGVNS. Trimming took off 2 bases at V and 2 bases at J, with 9 bases between the two ends. This CDR3 region has 14 residues. The CDR3 bases are TGTGCCAGCAGTGAACCGGGACCTAACACTGAAGCTTTCTTT. It is translated as CASSEPGPNTEAFF.

V usage is TRBV20-1 and J usage is TRBJ2-7; TRBD1 aligns across 7 bases. The germline V gene has CDR1 DFQATT and CDR2 SNEGSKA (reference sequence). Trimming removed 3 bases from V and 2 bases from J; junction bases left unmatched: 7. The CDR3 runs 14 residues. The CDR3 DNA is TGCAGTGCTAGTAGGACAGGCCAGGCCTACGAGCAGTACTTC. Its protein is CSASRTGQAYEQYF.

This clonotype appeared a few times. The chain combines TRBV6-6 with TRBJ1-6; 9 nucleotides agree with TRBD1. V was clipped by 6 bases and J by 10 bases; unmatched bases: 10. There are 15 residues in the CDR3. From germline, CDR1 is MNHNY and CDR2 SVGAGI (reference sequence). The CDR3 spells CASRGSGQGFSPLHF. The CDR3 DNA sequence: TGTGCCAGCAGGGGGTCGGGACAGGGTTTCTCACCCCTCCACTTT.

The J gene is TRBJ1-2, the V gene TRBV20-1; 7 nucleotides match TRBD1. With 2 bases clipped from V and 3 bases from J, the junction kept 6 bases outside the gene matches. The length of the CDR3 is 14 residues. The germline V gene encodes CDR1 DFQATT and CDR2 SNEGSKA (reference sequence). The CDR3 sequence is CSARRTGADYGYTF. In DNA, the CDR3 is TGCAGTGCTAGACGCACAGGGGCTGACTATGGCTACACCTTC.

This clonotype turned up a few times. The chain is built from TRBV12-3 or TRBV12-4 and TRBJ2-5; TRBD2 matches 9 bases. The CDR3 runs to 16 residues. After removal of 5 bases from V and 7 bases from J, the junction contained 14 bases not matched to a gene. The CDR3 region has the DNA TGTGCCAGCAGTCTGGGACTAGCCCAAGCGGGGGGGACCCAGTACTTC. It is translated as CASSLGLAQAGGTQYF.

The chain has TRBV7-9 and TRBJ1-2; D is possibly TRBD1 (5 bases). Deletions cut 4 bases from V and 8 bases from J, with 11 bases between. The CDR3 covers 12 residues. Germline V gene data show CDR1 as SEHNR and CDR2 as FQNEAQ (reference sequence). The CDR3 region is CASSSDIGGYTF. The CDR3 nucleotides read TGTGCCAGCAGCTCGGACATCGGCGGCTACACCTTC.

The V gene is TRBV29-1, the J gene TRBJ2-1; tentative D call: TRBD2 (5 bases). The J call may be wrong; the DNA end is better matched by TRBJ2-5. The CDR3 has 12 amino acids. Germline V gene sequence: CDR1 SQVTM, CDR2 ANQGSEA. The CDR3 DNA is TGCAGTGTTTGGGAGACGGGAGAGACCCAGTACTTC. Translating gives CSVWETGETQYF.

The chain couples TRBV6-2 or TRBV6-3 to TRBJ2-5; a possible D gene is TRBD1 (5 bases). The CDR3 contains 15 residues. The germline gives CDR1 MNHEY, CDR2 SVGEGT. Trimming took 4 bases from V and 1 from J, leaving 13 bases between them. This chain's CDR3 is CASSSPRAGQETQYF. Here the CDR3 DNA reads TGTGCCAGCAGTTCTCCCAGGGCTGGCCAAGAGACCCAGTACTTC.

This clonotype has a handful of counts. The chain carries TRBV5-6 and TRBJ2-3; D is ambiguous. Trimming removed 1 base from V and 5 bases from J, with 8 bases in between. Per the germline V gene, CDR1 is SGHDT and CDR2 is YYEEEE. The CDR3 contains 13 residues. CDR3 sequence: CASSLFLRDTQYF. For the CDR3, the DNA is TGTGCCAGCAGCTTGTTCTTAAGAGATACGCAGTATTTT.

This clonotype was counted between two and nine times. V is TRBV5-1 and J is TRBJ2-5; 10 bases line up with TRBD2. Germline CDR1 and CDR2: SGHRS and YFSETQ. This CDR3 contains 17 residues. With V trimmed by 4 bases and J by 4 bases, 13 bases remained unmatched. The CDR3 DNA sequence: TGCGCCAGCAGCCCAGGCGGAGCGGGAGGGTGGGGAGAGACCCAGTACTTC. Its translation: CASSPGGAGGWGETQYF.

The V call is TRBV7-2, the J call TRBJ2-1; no reliable D call. This CDR3 is built from 13 residues. Germline loops: CDR1 SGHTA, CDR2 FQGNSA. Trimming cost V 1 base and J 7 bases, with 8 bases left between them. The DNA for the CDR3 is TGTGCCAGCAGCTTAGGCTGGGTGAATGAGCAGTTCTTC. It translates to CASSLGWVNEQFF. Full variable domain (outside the CDR3, taken from reference TRBV7-2 and TRBJ2-1): GAGVSQSPSNKVTEKGKDVELRCDPISGHTALYWYRQSLGQGLEFLIYFQGNSAPDKSGLPSDRFSAERTGGSVSTLTIQRTQQEDSAVYLCASSLGWVNEQFFGPGTRLTVL.

This clonotype showed up just once. One end of the junction does not line up with germline, which may come from a read error. The J gene is TRBJ2-7, the V gene TRBV20-1; D not resolved. The CDR3 loop spans 14 amino acids. Germline CDR1 and CDR2: DFQATT and SNEGSKA (reference sequence). The DNA for the CDR3 is TGCACTGCTCCGAAGGTAGGGCCTGTCTACGAGCAGTACTTC. Amino acids: CTAPKVGPVYEQYF.

This clonotype has just a few counts. This sequence joins TRBV20-1 and TRBJ2-6, with 8 bases matching TRBD2. V shed 5 bases, J shed 0 bases, and the junction held 3 bases outside the gene matches. CDR1 and CDR2 (germline): DFQATT, SNEGSKA (reference sequence). The CDR3 is 15 residues long. The CDR3 DNA reads as TGCAGTGCTTTGACTAGCGCCTCTGGGGCCAACGTCCTGACTTTC. Translation: CSALTSASGANVLTF.

This clonotype was detected a few times. The CDR3 DNA reads as TGTGCCAGCAGGTCGCCGATCTCCTACGAGCAGTACTTC. This sequence encodes CASRSPISYEQYF. The chain uses TRBV7-6 and TRBJ2-7; no definite D call. The CDR3 sequence is 13 residues long. The V gene lost 6 bases and the J gene lost 0 bases, with 9 bases spanning the gap. Germline V gene lookup returns CDR1 SGHVS and CDR2 FNYEAQ.

This clonotype was seen more than once but under ten times. The chain joins TRBV29-1 to TRBJ1-2; D gene ambiguous. This CDR3 has 13 residues. Germline loops: CDR1 SQVTM, CDR2 ANQGSEA. Trimming stripped 4 bases from V and 4 bases from J, with 13 bases between. Here the CDR3 DNA reads TGCAGCGTTGTAGGCTGGGATTCCTATGGCTACACCTTC. Its translation: CSVVGWDSYGYTF.

This clonotype was observed a few times. The junction departs from the called germline gene at one end, perhaps through a read error. This rearrangement joins TRBV6-2 or TRBV6-3 to TRBJ1-1; D ambiguous. Germline CDR1 and CDR2: MNHEY and SVGEGT. This CDR3 is 13 amino acids long. CDR3 in DNA: TGTGCCACCGCGGACGGCTCGGGCACTGGAGCTTTCTTT. Translated, it gives CATADGSGTGAFF.

The sample holds a few counts of this clonotype. V is TRBV28 and J is TRBJ2-5, with D possibly being TRBD2 (5 bases). The CDR3 has 15 amino acids. Germline CDR1 reads MDHEN; CDR2 reads SYDVKM. Deletions cut 1 base from V and 0 bases from J, with 9 bases between. The CDR3 loop reads CASSLFVGDQETQYF. Here the CDR3 DNA reads TGTGCCAGCAGTTTATTCGTCGGGGACCAAGAGACCCAGTACTTC.

This clonotype was seen a few times. The chain recombines TRBV28 with TRBJ2-4; TRBD1 is a possible D gene (5 bases). Trimming took 5 bases from V and 5 from J, leaving 13 bases between them. The CDR3 contains 14 residues. Germline values: CDR1 MDHEN, CDR2 SYDVKM. CDR3 amino acids: CASSPITTENIQYF. The CDR3 bases are TGTGCCAGCAGTCCCATTACGACAGAAAACATTCAGTACTTC.

The CDR3 here is CASSLGKVLDNEQFF. Here the CDR3 DNA reads TGCGCCAGCAGCTTGGGAAAGGTTCTTGACAATGAGCAGTTCTTC. The chain joins TRBV5-1 to TRBJ2-1; D is ambiguous. The germline CDR1 and CDR2 sequences are SGHRS and YFSETQ. The CDR3 consists of 15 residues. Trimming cost V 0 bases and J 5 bases, with 12 bases left between them. Using reference TRBV5-1 and TRBJ2-1 for the parts outside the CDR3, the full variable domain is KAGVTQTPRYLIKTRGQQVTLSCSPISGHRSVSWYQQTPGQGLQFLFEYFSETQRNKGNFPGRFSGRQFSNSRSEMNVSTLELGDSALYLCASSLGKVLDNEQFFGPGTRLTVL.

V is TRBV5-1 and J is TRBJ2-1; maybe TRBD2 (6 bases). Germline-derived CDR1 and CDR2 are SGHRS and YFSETQ. This CDR3 spans 14 amino acids. Trimming removed 3 bases from V and 7 bases from J, with 14 bases in between. This CDR3 is CASSWEGAGNEQFF. Written as DNA, the CDR3 is TGCGCCAGCAGCTGGGAAGGTGCGGGGAATGAGCAGTTCTTC.

The rearrangement uses TRBV20-1 and TRBJ2-3; 12 bases fit TRBD2. With 4 bases clipped from V and 6 bases from J, the junction kept 8 bases outside the gene matches. Germline V gene sequence: CDR1 DFQATT, CDR2 SNEGSKA (reference sequence). This CDR3 is built from 15 residues. In nucleotides, the CDR3 is TGCAGTGCTAAGGGACTAGCGGGCTTACGGGATACGCAGTATTTT. Translating it yields CSAKGLAGLRDTQYF.